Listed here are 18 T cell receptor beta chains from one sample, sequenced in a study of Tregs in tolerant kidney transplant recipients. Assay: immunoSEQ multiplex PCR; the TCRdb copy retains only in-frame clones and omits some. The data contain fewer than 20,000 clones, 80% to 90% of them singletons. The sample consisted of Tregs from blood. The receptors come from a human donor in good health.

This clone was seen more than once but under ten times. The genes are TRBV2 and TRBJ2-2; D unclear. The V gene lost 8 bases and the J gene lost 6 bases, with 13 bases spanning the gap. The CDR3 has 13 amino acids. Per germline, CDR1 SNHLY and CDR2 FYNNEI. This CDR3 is CASRGPPSGELFF. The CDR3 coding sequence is TGTGCCAGCCGAGGCCCACCGTCCGGGGAGCTGTTTTTT.

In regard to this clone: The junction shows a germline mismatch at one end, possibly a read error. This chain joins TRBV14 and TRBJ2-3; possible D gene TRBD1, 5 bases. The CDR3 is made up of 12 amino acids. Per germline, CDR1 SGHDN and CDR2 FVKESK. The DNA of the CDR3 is TGTGCCAGCAGCCAAGCCGGGCTCAGGGTTCATTTT. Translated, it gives CASSQAGLRVHF.

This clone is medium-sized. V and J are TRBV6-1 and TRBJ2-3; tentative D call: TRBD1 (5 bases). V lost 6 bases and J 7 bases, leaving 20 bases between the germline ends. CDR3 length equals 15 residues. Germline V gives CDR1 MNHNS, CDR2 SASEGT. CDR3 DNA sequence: TGTGCCAGCAGCAGTGTGGGGCAGGCCGCTTATACGCAGTATTTT. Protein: CASSSVGQAAYTQYF.

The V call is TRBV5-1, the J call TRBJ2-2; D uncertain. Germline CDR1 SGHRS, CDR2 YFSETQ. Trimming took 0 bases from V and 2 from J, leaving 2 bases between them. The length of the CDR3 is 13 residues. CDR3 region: CASSLANTGELFF. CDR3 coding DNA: TGCGCCAGCAGCTTGGCTAACACCGGGGAGCTGTTTTTT.

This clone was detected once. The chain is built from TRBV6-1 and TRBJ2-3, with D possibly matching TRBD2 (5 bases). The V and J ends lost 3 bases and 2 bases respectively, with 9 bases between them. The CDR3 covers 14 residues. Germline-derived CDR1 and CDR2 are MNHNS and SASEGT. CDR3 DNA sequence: TGTGCCAGCAGTGAGAGTAGCGCCACAGATACGCAGTATTTT. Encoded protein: CASSESSATDTQYF.

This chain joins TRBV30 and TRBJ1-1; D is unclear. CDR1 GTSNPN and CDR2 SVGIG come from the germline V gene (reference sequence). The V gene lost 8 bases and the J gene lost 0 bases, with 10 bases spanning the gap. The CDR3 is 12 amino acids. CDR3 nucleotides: TGTGCCGGATCTCAGGTGAACACTGAAGCTTTCTTT. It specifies CAGSQVNTEAFF.

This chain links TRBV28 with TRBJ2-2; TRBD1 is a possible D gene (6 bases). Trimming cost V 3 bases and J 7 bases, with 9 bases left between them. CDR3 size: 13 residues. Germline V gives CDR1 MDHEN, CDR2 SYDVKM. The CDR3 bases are TGTGCCAGCAGTTTTGGACAGCTCGGGGAGCTGTTTTTT. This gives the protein CASSFGQLGELFF.

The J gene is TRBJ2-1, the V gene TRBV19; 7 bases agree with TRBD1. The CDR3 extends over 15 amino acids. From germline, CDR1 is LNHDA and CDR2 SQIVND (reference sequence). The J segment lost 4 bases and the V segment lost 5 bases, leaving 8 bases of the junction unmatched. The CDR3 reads CASSPKPGGYNEQFF. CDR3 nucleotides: TGTGCCAGTAGTCCGAAGCCAGGGGGATACAATGAGCAGTTCTTC.

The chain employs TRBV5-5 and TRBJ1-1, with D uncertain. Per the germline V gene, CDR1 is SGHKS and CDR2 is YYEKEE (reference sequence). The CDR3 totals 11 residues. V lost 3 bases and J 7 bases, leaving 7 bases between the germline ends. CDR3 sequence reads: CASSSGYEAFF. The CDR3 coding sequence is TGTGCCAGCAGCTCCGGGTATGAAGCTTTCTTT.

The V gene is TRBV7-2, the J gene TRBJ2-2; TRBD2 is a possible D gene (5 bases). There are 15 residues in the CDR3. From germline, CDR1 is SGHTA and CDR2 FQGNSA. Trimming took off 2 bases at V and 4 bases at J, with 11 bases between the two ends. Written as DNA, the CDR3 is TGTGCCAGCAGCTTATTCGCGGGCGGCACCGGGGAGCTGTTTTTT. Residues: CASSLFAGGTGELFF.

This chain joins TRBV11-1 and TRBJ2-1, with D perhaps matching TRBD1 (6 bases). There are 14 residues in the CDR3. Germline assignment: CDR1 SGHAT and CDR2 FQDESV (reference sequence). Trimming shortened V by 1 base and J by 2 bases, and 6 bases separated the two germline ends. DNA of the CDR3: TGTGCCAGCAGCTTAGAGGGGGCCTACAATGAGCAGTTCTTC. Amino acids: CASSLEGAYNEQFF. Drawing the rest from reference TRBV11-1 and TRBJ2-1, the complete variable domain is EAEVAQSPRYKITEKSQAVAFWCDPISGHATLYWYRQILGQGPELLVQFQDESVVDDSQLPKDRFSAERLKGVDSTLKIQPAELGDSAMYLCASSLEGAYNEQFFGPGTRLTVL.

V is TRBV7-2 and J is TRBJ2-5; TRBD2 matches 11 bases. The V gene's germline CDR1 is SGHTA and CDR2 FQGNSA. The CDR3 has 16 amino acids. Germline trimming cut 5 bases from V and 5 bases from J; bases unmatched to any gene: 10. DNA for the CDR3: TGTGCCAGCAGCATTGGGACTAGCGGAGAAGGGGAGACCCAGTACTTC. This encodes CASSIGTSGEGETQYF.

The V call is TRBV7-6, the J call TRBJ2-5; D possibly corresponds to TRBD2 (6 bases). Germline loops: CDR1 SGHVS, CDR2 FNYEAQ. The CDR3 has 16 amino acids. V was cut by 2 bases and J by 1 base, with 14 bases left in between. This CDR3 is CASSLRGGGSQETQYF. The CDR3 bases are TGTGCCAGCAGCTTAAGGGGAGGTGGAAGCCAAGAGACCCAGTACTTC.

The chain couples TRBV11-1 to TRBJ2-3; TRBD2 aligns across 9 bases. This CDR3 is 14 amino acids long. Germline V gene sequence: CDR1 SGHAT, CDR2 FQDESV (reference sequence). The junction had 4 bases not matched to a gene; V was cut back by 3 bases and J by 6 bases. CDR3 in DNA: TGTGCCAGCAGCTTGACTAGCGGTGATGATACGCAGTATTTT. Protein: CASSLTSGDDTQYF.

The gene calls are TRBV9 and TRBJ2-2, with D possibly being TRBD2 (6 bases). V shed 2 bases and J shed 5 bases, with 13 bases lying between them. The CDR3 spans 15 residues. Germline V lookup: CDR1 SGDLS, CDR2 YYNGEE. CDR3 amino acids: CASSVSTLATGELFF. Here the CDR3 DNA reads TGTGCCAGCAGCGTCAGCACGCTAGCGACCGGGGAGCTGTTTTTT.

CDR3 sequence (DNA): TGTGCCAGCAGTGGCCGGCTACTCTTCGGTGGCTACACCTTC. Amino acid sequence: CASSGRLLFGGYTF. V usage is TRBV6-1 and J usage is TRBJ1-2, with D unresolved. CDR1 and CDR2 (germline): MNHNS, SASEGT. The germline V and J ends were trimmed by 4 bases and 7 bases, with 16 bases remaining between them. CDR3 size: 14 residues.

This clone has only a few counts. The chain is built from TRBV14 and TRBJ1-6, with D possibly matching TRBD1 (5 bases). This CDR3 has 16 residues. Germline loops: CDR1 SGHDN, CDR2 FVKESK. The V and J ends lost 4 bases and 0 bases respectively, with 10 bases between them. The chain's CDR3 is CASSLVGDSYNSPLHF. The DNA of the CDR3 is TGTGCCAGCAGCCTGGTGGGGGACTCCTATAATTCACCCCTCCACTTT. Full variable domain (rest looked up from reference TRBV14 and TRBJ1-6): EAGVTQFPSHSVIEKGQTVTLRCDPISGHDNLYWYRRVMGKEIKFLLHFVKESKQDESGMPNNRFLAERTGGTYSTLKVQPAELEDSGVYFCASSLVGDSYNSPLHFGNGTRLTVT.

CDR3 sequence reads: CASSSAGTSSRDTQYF. The DNA for the CDR3 is TGTGCCAGCAGCTCAGCCGGGACTAGCAGTCGAGATACGCAGTATTTT. The rearrangement joins TRBV7-2 to TRBJ2-3; 9 bases line up with TRBD2. CDR1 SGHTA and CDR2 FQGNSA come from the germline V gene. J was trimmed by 5 bases and V by 4 bases; bases with no gene match: 10. The CDR3 has 16 residues.